Listed below are T cell receptor beta chains from one sample, sequenced in a study of shared clonotypes between healthy human individuals. Using immunoSEQ multiplex PCR, the repertoire was profiled, and TCRdb retains in-frame clones only, with some absent. The sample yields some 650,000 clones, around 97% seen once. The sequenced sample was naive CD4+ T cells sorted from blood. These receptors all come from a woman aged 25 to 39 in good health. The CDR3 runs from the conserved cysteine through the conserved F or W.

v_call	cdr3_aa
TRBV2	CASSVRGGLNQPQHF
TRBV4-1	CASSQPRDSHTIYF
TRBV6-1	CASSEPYGELFF
TRBV4-1	CASSQGDRPWGYTF
TRBV19	CASSGWVDYQPQHF
TRBV6-1	CASSVRPGTGYNEQFF
TRBV28	CASSYPPLGQETQYF
TRBV29-1	CSVEDSLKRTDTQYF
TRBV28	CACGVRGGRAPGTQYF
TRBV11-2	CASSFLGGYEQYF
TRBV18	CASSPLGQGSGTETQYF
TRBV5-1	CASSPVTGTLNTGELFF
TRBV11-2	CASSVRQFLNTEAFF
TRBV6-4	CASSVDRRNGEQFF
TRBV2	CASRKQSGTSGIWNTGELFF
TRBV11-2	CASSLSRQGVLGRELFF
TRBV11-2	CASSFAQRTDTQYF
TRBV18	CASSLAGGNTGELFF
TRBV28	CASRLNSYEQYF
TRBV7-2	CASSHDGTATYEQYF
TRBV5-1	CASSLGLREKAGANVLTF
TRBV28	CASSLWGVAKNIQYF
TRBV5-5	CASSLDSPNYGYTF
TRBV30	CAWSVGSLGQYF
TRBV19	CASSSGQTNYGYTF
TRBV5-5	CASSSPPGYGELFF
TRBV7-3	CASSLNSGRNTGELFF
TRBV27	CASSSPVRGTEAFF
TRBV27	CASSFLGNNADTQYF
TRBV27	CASSSGWGSGYTF
TRBV2	CASSVAGLQETQYF
TRBV11-2	CASSFRAWTGELFF
TRBV7-8	CASSYGLSGSSGANVLTF
TRBV5-1	CASSLVGGLSSYNEQFF